The 5 T cell receptor beta chains in this list originate from one sample, sequenced in a study of tumor-infiltrating lymphocytes in primary liver carcinoma. RNA and DNA were co-extracted from about 19-30 mg of unsorted bulk tissue. Production of TCR beta cDNA used approximately 0.45 ug total RNA together with a constant-region primer. Generation of the TCR beta libraries relied on three nested multiplex PCR rounds using slightly modified ARM-PCR. For roughly 10 cycles apiece, the opening two PCR rounds ran with TRBV1-TRBV30 forward primers and a C-beta reverse primer. TCRdb independently ran MiXCR on the multiplex PCR reads; one entry per CDR3 protein. The data contain roughly 91,000 distinct CDR3 sequences, roughly 69% of them seen just once; the ten biggest clones take up around 9.5%. Sequenced material: liver tumor tissue from sampling region 5. Noted subset: tumor region T5, tumor centre. Receptors originate from a woman aged 55-70 years with primary liver carcinoma and hepatitis B virus infection.

The V and J genes are TRBV12-3 or TRBV12-4 and TRBJ2-1; the match to TRBD2 covers 11 bases. The CDR3 length is 17 residues. V was pared by 5 bases and J by 3 bases, with 9 bases of the junction left unmatched. The CDR3 DNA is TGTGCCAGCAGTCTGACTAGCGGGACGCCCTACTACAATGAGCAGTTCTTC. The encoded protein is CASSLTSGTPYYNEQFF.

In the case of this clonotype: One base away lies a much larger clone, so this may be a sequencing read error. Without the conserved terminal phenylalanine or tryptophan, this CDR3 likely stems from a read error. The J gene is TRBJ1-4, the V gene TRBV10-3, with TRBD1 as a possible D gene (6 bases). The V gene's germline CDR1 is ENHRY and CDR2 SYGVKD. The length of the CDR3 is 16 residues. Trimming pared 0 bases from V and 7 bases from J, leaving 15 bases between. CDR3 amino acids: CAISESSPGAGEKLFL. CDR3 nucleotide sequence: TGTGCCATCAGTGAGTCGAGTCCGGGGGCGGGTGAAAAACTGTTTCTT.

Details on this clonotype: One junction end disagrees with the germline gene, perhaps due to a read error. This chain joins TRBV5-1 and TRBJ2-1; perhaps TRBD2 as D (6 bases). The CDR3 has 16 residues. CDR1 is SGHRS, CDR2 YFSETQ, per germline. CDR3 region: CASSLAGQGGVNEEFF. CDR3 coding DNA: TGCGCCAGCAGCTTGGCCGGGCAGGGAGGAGTAAATGAGGAGTTCTTC.

Notes on this clonotype: An end of the junction does not agree with germline; a read error may underlie this. The chain employs TRBV28 and TRBJ2-7; TRBD2 matches at 10 bases. CDR1 and CDR2 (germline): MDHEN, SYDVKM. This CDR3 region has 16 residues. CDR3 nucleotide sequence: TGTACCAGCAGTGTTGGGGGAGCGGGAGGGCAATACGAGCAGTACTTC. Translated: CTSSVGGAGGQYEQYF.

On this clonotype: An end of the junction differs from the germline gene, which may be a read error. This chain joins TRBV5-5 and TRBJ1-2, with no clear D. CDR1 SGHKS and CDR2 YYEKEE come from the germline V gene (reference sequence). CDR3 length: 15 residues. The CDR3 sequence is CTSSLTVQANYGYTF. The CDR3 DNA sequence: TGTACCAGCAGCTTGACTGTACAAGCTAACTATGGCTACACCTTC.